The source of this T cell receptor (beta chain) is a study of CD8 T cells in ankylosing spondylitis. In germline, CDR1 is MNHEY, CDR2 SVGEGT. CDR3 length equals 18 residues. J gave up 0 bases and V 5 bases, and 10 bases lay outside the gene matches. With regard to this clonotype: Its antigen remains unknown.

TCRdb analysed the 5' RACE reads with MiXCR anew, one entry per CDR3 protein. The sample gives over 200,000 distinct CDR3 sequences, around 17% of which show up once; under 55% is in the top ten. Study-wide results and caveats: Made up of eight or nine highly homologous variants, a TCR beta motif appeared characteristic of ankylosing spondylitis blood.

Specimen: blood, either unsorted or a sorted T cell fraction (not recorded which). The chain links TRBV6-2 or TRBV6-3 to TRBJ2-6, with 7 bases lining up with TRBD2. The TCR comes from a male donor with ankylosing spondylitis. In nucleotides, the CDR3 is TGTGCCAGCAGTCTCCCGAGCGGGATATACTCTGGGGCCAACGTCCTGACTTTC. This encodes CASSLPSGIYSGANVLTF.